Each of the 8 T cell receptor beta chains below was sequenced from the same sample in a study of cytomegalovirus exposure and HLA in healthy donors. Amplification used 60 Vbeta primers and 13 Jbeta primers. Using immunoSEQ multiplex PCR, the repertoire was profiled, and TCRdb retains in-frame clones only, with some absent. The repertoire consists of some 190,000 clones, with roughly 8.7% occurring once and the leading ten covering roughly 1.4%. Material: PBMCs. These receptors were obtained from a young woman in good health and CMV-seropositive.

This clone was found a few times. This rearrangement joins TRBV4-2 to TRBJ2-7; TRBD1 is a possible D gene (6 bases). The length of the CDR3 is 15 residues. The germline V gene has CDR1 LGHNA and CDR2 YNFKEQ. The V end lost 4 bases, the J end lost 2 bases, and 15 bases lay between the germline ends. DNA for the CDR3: TGTGCCAGCAGCCTAATACAGCAGGGGACCTACGAGCAGTACTTC. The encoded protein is CASSLIQQGTYEQYF.

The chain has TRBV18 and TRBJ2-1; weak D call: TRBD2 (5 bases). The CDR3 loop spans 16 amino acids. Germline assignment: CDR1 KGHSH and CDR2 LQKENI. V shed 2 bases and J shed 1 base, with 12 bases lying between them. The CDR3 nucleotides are TGTGCCAGCTCACCAACCGACCGGGGTTCCTACAATGAGCAGTTCTTC. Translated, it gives CASSPTDRGSYNEQFF.

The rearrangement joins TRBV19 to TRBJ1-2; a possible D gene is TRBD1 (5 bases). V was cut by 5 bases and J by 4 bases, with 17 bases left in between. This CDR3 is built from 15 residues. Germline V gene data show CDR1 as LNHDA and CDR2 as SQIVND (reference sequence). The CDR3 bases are TGTGCCAGTAGTTCCCACCTAGGAGGGGTCTATGGCTACACCTTC. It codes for CASSSHLGGVYGYTF.

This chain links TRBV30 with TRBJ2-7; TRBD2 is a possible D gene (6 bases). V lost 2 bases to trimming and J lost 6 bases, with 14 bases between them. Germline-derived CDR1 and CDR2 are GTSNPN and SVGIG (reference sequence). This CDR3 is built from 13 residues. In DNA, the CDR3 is TGTGCCTGGAGTCGAGGAGGGGCCGGCGAGCAGTACTTC. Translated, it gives CAWSRGGAGEQYF.

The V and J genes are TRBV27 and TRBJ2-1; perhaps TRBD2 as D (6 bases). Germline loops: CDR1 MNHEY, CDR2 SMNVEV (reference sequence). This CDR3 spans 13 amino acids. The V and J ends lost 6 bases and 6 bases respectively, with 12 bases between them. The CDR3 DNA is TGTGCCAGCAGAGAGCGGGCGATCAATGAGCAGTTCTTC. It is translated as CASRERAINEQFF.

Here the CDR3 reads CSVTGGIRTGELFF. CDR3 sequence (DNA): TGCAGCGTCACAGGGGGCATAAGGACCGGGGAGCTGTTTTTT. The V and J genes are TRBV29-1 and TRBJ2-2, with 9 bases identical to TRBD1. V dropped 6 bases and J dropped 5; count of bases not matched to a gene: 7. This CDR3 has 14 amino acids. The germline gives CDR1 SQVTM, CDR2 ANQGSEA.

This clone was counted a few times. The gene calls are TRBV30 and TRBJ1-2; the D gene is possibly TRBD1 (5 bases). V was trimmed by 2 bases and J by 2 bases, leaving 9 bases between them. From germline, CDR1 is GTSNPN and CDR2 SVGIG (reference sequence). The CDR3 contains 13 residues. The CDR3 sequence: CAWSKGLNYGYTF. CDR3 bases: TGTGCCTGGAGTAAGGGGCTAAACTATGGCTACACCTTC.

The CDR3 loop reads CASSPQGAFGNTIYF. The CDR3 coding sequence is TGCGCCAGCAGCCCACAGGGGGCGTTTGGAAACACCATATATTTT. The chain is built from TRBV5-1 and TRBJ1-3; 9 nucleotides align to TRBD1. Germline V gives CDR1 SGHRS, CDR2 YFSETQ. V trimming: 4 bases; J trimming: 3 bases; junction bases outside the gene matches: 5. The CDR3 extends over 15 amino acids.